Following are 5 T cell receptor beta chains from one sample sequenced in a study of blood T cell repertoires in COVID-19 (dated by TCRdb to about 2020). The library came from the immunoSEQ multiplex PCR assay. TCRdb stores this immuneACCESS table with in-frame sequences only. Part of the clones is absent; in the studies checked, under half of the shortfall reflects unresolved V genes, and no reason is known for the rest. In all, the sample holds 250,000 to 400,000 clones, and 75% to 90% of those were seen once. The ten largest clones take up approximately 5.2% of the sample. The sequencing input was PBMCs or T cells enriched from blood (not recorded which). The receptors shown here come from a man aged 55 to 69 who had recovered from COVID-19.

The rearrangement links TRBV21-1 to TRBJ1-5; the table's D call TRBD1 went unverified against the DNA. TRBV21-1 is a pseudogene segment. The CDR3 consists of 21 residues. The CDR3: CASHLRREDRGRGYGNQPQHF. DNA for the CDR3: TGTGCCAGTCACCTCCGCCGAGAGGACAGGGGGCGAGGATATGGCAATCAGCCCCAGCATTTT.

The chain carries TRBV4-1 and TRBJ1-2; 7 bases are shared with TRBD1. This CDR3 is built from 13 residues. CDR1 and CDR2 from the germline V gene are MGHRA and YSYEKL. Germline trimming cut 1 base from V and 7 bases from J; bases unmatched to any gene: 3. For the CDR3, the DNA is TGCGCCAGCAGCCAAGGAGACAGGGCTGGCTACACCTTC. It codes for CASSQGDRAGYTF.

The chain is built from TRBV25-1 and TRBJ2-6; D may be TRBD1 (5 bases). The CDR3 contains 15 residues. CDR1 MGHDK and CDR2 SYGVNS come from the germline V gene. Trimming pared 2 bases from V and 0 bases from J, leaving 5 bases between. Here the CDR3 DNA reads TGTGCCAGCAGTGAAACAGGCTCTGGGGCCAACGTCCTGACTTTC. Amino acids: CASSETGSGANVLTF.

This chain uses TRBV5-1 with TRBJ2-3; tentative D call: TRBD1 (6 bases). The CDR3 loop spans 14 amino acids. Trimming took 2 bases from V and 8 from J, leaving 15 bases between them. Germline V lookup: CDR1 SGHRS, CDR2 YFSETQ. CDR3 bases: TGCGCCAGCAGCTTCTATCCAGGGGATGCTACGCAGTATTTT. This encodes CASSFYPGDATQYF.

The chain employs TRBV7-9 and TRBJ2-7, with 12 positions matching TRBD2. The CDR3 has 15 amino acids. The J segment lost 5 bases and the V segment lost 5 bases, leaving 7 bases of the junction unmatched. Germline V gene sequence: CDR1 SEHNR, CDR2 FQNEAQ (reference sequence). The CDR3: CASSDWGLAGDEQYF. The CDR3 DNA reads TGTGCCAGCAGCGATTGGGGACTAGCGGGCGACGAGCAGTACTTC.